A single sample gave rise to the 6 T cell receptor beta chains below, sequenced in a study of T-cell memory formation after mild COVID-19. Using its own MiXCR run on the 5' RACE reads, TCRdb lists one record per CDR3 protein. The sample includes under 200,000 distinct CDR3 sequences, around a third seen only once; the top ten take approximately 12%. Specimen: PBMCs or a T cell subset sorted from them (not recorded which). These receptors all stem from an adult woman who had mild COVID-19 (a few samples of this study predate the infection). Cell type and time point are not known.

This chain links TRBV5-5 with TRBJ2-7; D possibly corresponds to TRBD2 (6 bases). CDR3 length equals 16 residues. CDR1 is SGHKS, CDR2 YYEKEE, per germline (reference sequence). The V gene lost 2 bases and the J gene lost 3 bases, with 18 bases spanning the gap. CDR3 region: CASSFWRRDLSYEQYF. The CDR3 bases are TGTGCCAGCAGCTTCTGGAGGCGGGACCTTAGCTACGAGCAGTACTTC.

This clonotype has at least ten counts. The V call is TRBV29-1, the J call TRBJ2-7; 12 nucleotides agree with TRBD2. This CDR3 is built from 15 residues. V shed 6 bases and J 2 bases; nucleotides not matched to a gene: 8. Germline V gives CDR1 SQVTM, CDR2 ANQGSEA. The CDR3 region has the DNA TGCAGCGTCTCCGGGACTAGCGGGCCGACCTACGAGCAGTACTTC. It translates to CSVSGTSGPTYEQYF.

This clonotype was recorded a few times. CDR3 amino acids: CASSLWTGDNYGYTF. The DNA for the CDR3 is TGTGCCAGCAGCCTCTGGACAGGAGACAACTATGGCTACACCTTC. The chain combines TRBV14 with TRBJ1-2, with 7 bases that match TRBD1. The CDR3 spans 15 residues. Germline V gives CDR1 SGHDN, CDR2 FVKESK. Unmatched junction bases numbered 7, after V lost 4 bases and J lost 2 bases.

The chain links TRBV13 to TRBJ2-7, with TRBD1 as a possible D gene (6 bases). CDR1 is PRHDT and CDR2 is FYEKMQ in the germline V gene (reference sequence). V lost 4 bases to trimming and J lost 1 base, with 8 bases between them. CDR3 length equals 13 residues. The CDR3: CASSSGQSYEQYF. For the CDR3, the DNA is TGTGCCAGCAGCTCTGGACAGTCCTACGAGCAGTACTTC.

There are many counts of this clonotype. The chain joins TRBV24-1 to TRBJ2-1, with TRBD1 matching 8 bases. Trimming at V came to 7 bases and at J to 4 bases, leaving 8 bases not matched to a gene. Looked up from germline, CDR1 is KGHDR and CDR2 is SFDVKD. The CDR3 runs to 15 residues. The CDR3 region has the DNA TGTGCCACCAGCCGATGGACAGGGTTATACAATGAGCAGTTCTTC. Protein product: CATSRWTGLYNEQFF.

The V call is TRBV7-2, the J call TRBJ2-3; no clear D gene. The CDR3 totals 14 residues. The germline CDR1 and CDR2 sequences are SGHTA and FQGNSA. V lost 5 bases to trimming and J lost 5 bases, with 14 bases between them. CDR3 nucleotide sequence: TGTGCCAGCAGCCCCAGTCGGTGGGAAGATACGCAGTATTTT. As protein: CASSPSRWEDTQYF.